The clone carrying this T cell receptor beta chain was recorded a few times. Original handling: For nucleated cells, counts were estimated from reference gene primer amplification. Data came from immunoSEQ multiplex PCR; TCRdb stores just in-frame clones and leaves some out. Clone size and the V and J calls come from that table; the DNA yielded D and trimming. The profile shows under 150,000 clones, approximately 82% of them singletons. The data belong to a study of blood T cell repertoires in COVID-19. About the research overall: Sites in the United States, Italy and Spain provided acute and convalescent COVID-19 samples. PBMCs, B-cell-depleted T cells, or T cells provided the cDNA or gDNA that made up the material.

V trimming: 3 bases; J trimming: 6 bases; junction bases outside the gene matches: 11. The CDR3 loop spans 19 amino acids. Germline-derived CDR1 and CDR2 are LGHDT and YNNKEL (reference sequence). The TCR originated in a man between 65 and 79 years old with active or convalescent COVID-19. The chain is built from TRBV3-1 (or the pseudogene TRBV3-2) and TRBJ2-1; 16 bases fit TRBD2. What was sequenced was peripheral blood. CDR3 loop: CASSHRPGLAGGRGNEQFF. The CDR3 DNA reads as TGTGCCAGCAGCCATCGACCGGGACTAGCGGGAGGGAGGGGCAATGAGCAGTTCTTC.